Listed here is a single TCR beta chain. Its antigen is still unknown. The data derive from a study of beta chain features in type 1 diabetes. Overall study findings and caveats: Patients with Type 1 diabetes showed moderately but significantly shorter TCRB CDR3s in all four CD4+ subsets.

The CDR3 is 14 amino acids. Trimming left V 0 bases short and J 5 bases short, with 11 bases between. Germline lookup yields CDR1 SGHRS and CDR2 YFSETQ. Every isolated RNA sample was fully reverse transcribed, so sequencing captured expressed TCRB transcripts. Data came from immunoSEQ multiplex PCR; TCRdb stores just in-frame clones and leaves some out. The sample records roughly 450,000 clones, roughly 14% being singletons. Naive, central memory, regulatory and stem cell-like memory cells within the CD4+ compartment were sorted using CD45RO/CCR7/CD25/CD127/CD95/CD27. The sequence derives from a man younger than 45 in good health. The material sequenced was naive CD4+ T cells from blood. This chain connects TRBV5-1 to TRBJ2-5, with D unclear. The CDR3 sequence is CASSLVKIAETQYF. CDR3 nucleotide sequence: TGCGCCAGCAGCTTGGTGAAAATTGCGGAGACCCAGTACTTC.